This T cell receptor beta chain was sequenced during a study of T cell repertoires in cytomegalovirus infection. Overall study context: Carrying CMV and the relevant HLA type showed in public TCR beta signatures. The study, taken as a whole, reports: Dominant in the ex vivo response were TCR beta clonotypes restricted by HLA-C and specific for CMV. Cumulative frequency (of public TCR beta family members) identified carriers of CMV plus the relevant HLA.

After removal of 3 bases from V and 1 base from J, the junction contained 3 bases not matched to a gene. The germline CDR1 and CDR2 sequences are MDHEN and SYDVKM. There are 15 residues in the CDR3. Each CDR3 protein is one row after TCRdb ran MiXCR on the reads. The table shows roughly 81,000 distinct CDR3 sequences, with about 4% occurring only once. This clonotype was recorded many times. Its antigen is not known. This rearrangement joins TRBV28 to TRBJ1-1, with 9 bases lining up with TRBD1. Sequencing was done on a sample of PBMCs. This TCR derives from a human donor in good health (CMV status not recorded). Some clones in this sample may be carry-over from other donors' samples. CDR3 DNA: TGTGCCAGCAGTTTCGGGACAGGGCGGAACACTGAAGCTTTCTTT. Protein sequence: CASSFGTGRNTEAFF.